These 27 T cell receptor beta chains were sequenced from one sample in a study of cytomegalovirus exposure and HLA in healthy donors. 13 Jbeta primers and 60 Vbeta primers were used for the PCR. Using immunoSEQ multiplex PCR, the repertoire was profiled, and TCRdb retains in-frame clones only, with some absent. This table has 110,000 to 150,000 clones, 60% to 85% appearing once. What was sequenced was PBMCs. The receptors originated from a young man in good health and CMV-seronegative.

This chain connects TRBV4-2 to TRBJ2-1; tentatively, D is TRBD1 (5 bases). The CDR3 has 15 residues. V lost 5 bases to trimming and J lost 4 bases, with 15 bases between them. Germline V gene lookup returns CDR1 LGHNA and CDR2 YNFKEQ. The CDR3 bases are TGTGCCAGCAGCGGACACACGGACCGTTACAATGAGCAGTTCTTC. Its protein is CASSGHTDRYNEQFF.

About this clone itself: In the same sample, other DNA sequences code for this CDR3. This chain connects TRBV5-1 to TRBJ2-2; possible D gene TRBD2, 5 bases. Germline V gene lookup returns CDR1 SGHRS and CDR2 YFSETQ. V gave up 1 base and J gave up 1 base, with 8 bases separating them. The CDR3 runs to 15 residues. CDR3 DNA sequence: TGCGCCAGCAGCTTGTGGGGAGAGAACACCGGGGAGCTGTTTTTT. Protein sequence: CASSLWGENTGELFF.

This clone appeared a single time. The rearrangement joins TRBV11-2 to TRBJ1-4; 9 nucleotides agree with TRBD1. V was clipped by 5 bases and J by 4 bases; unmatched bases: 5. The CDR3 runs to 15 residues. Germline V gene sequence: CDR1 SGHAT, CDR2 FQNNGV. This chain's CDR3 is CASSTPTGGNEKLFF. CDR3 DNA sequence: TGTGCCAGCAGCACCCCGACAGGGGGTAATGAAAAACTGTTTTTT.

The V call is TRBV6-6, the J call TRBJ2-7, with D uncertain. This CDR3 has 13 residues. CDR1 is MNHNY, CDR2 SVGAGI, per germline (reference sequence). V gave up 7 bases and J gave up 0 bases, with 10 bases separating them. CDR3 in DNA: TGTGCCAGCAACCCTTCCGGCTCCTACGAGCAGTACTTC. It yields the protein CASNPSGSYEQYF.

This clone appeared a few times. This chain links TRBV19 with TRBJ1-3; D is ambiguous. The V gene lost 4 bases and the J gene lost 0 bases, with 10 bases spanning the gap. This CDR3 has 15 amino acids. Germline lookup yields CDR1 LNHDA and CDR2 SQIVND (reference sequence). The DNA of the CDR3 is TGTGCCAGTAGTAAAGCGGCTACCTCTGGAAACACCATATATTTT. Its protein is CASSKAATSGNTIYF.

This clone was counted a few times. The genes are TRBV28 and TRBJ1-2; possible D gene TRBD1, 6 bases. The V end was cut by 6 bases, the J end by 6 bases, with 26 bases between. Germline V gene sequence: CDR1 MDHEN, CDR2 SYDVKM. There are 17 residues in the CDR3. This chain's CDR3 is CASSPQTFTGTGNGYTF. The CDR3 DNA sequence: TGTGCCAGCAGCCCACAAACGTTTACCGGAACAGGGAATGGCTACACCTTC.

The genes are TRBV10-1 and TRBJ2-1, with D perhaps matching TRBD2 (6 bases). The CDR3 length is 14 residues. The V end was cut by 6 bases, the J end by 9 bases, with 18 bases between. Germline CDR1 WNHNN, CDR2 SYGVQD (reference sequence). The CDR3 loop is CASSQASEESEQFF. CDR3 in DNA: TGCGCCAGCAGCCAGGCTAGCGAGGAAAGTGAGCAGTTCTTC.

J is TRBJ1-3 and V is TRBV7-3; D is possibly TRBD1 (5 bases). Per germline, CDR1 SGHTA and CDR2 FQGTGA. CDR3 length: 14 amino acids. Trimming stripped 5 bases from V and 3 bases from J, with 11 bases between. The CDR3 reads CASSPRGGGNTIYF. CDR3 bases: TGTGCCAGCAGCCCAAGGGGTGGTGGAAACACCATATATTTT.

This rearrangement joins TRBV7-8 to TRBJ2-6; D remains ambiguous. Germline V lookup: CDR1 SGHVS, CDR2 FQNEAQ. The CDR3 runs to 16 residues. V was pared by 1 base and J by 0 bases, with 7 bases between. In nucleotides, the CDR3 is TGTGCCAGCAGCTTAGGAGGCGCCTCTGGGGCCAACGTCCTGACTTTC. It is translated as CASSLGGASGANVLTF.

The chain combines TRBV7-2 with TRBJ1-2; D may be TRBD1 (5 bases). The CDR3 has 14 residues. Trimming pared 1 base from V and 3 bases from J, leaving 9 bases between. Germline V CDR1 and CDR2: SGHTA, FQGNSA. The CDR3 DNA reads as TGTGCCAGCAGCTTAGTAGACAGCCACTATGGCTACACCTTC. Amino acid sequence: CASSLVDSHYGYTF.

The J gene is TRBJ1-6, the V gene TRBV10-3; the D gene is possibly TRBD1 (5 bases). This CDR3 spans 14 amino acids. Germline CDR1 and CDR2: ENHRY and SYGVKD. Trimming removed 2 bases at V and 7 bases at J, with 9 bases between. The CDR3 DNA is TGTGCCATCAGTGAGCTCCAGGGCAATTCACCCCTCCACTTT. It specifies CAISELQGNSPLHF.

The genes are TRBV28 and TRBJ1-5; 10 bases fit TRBD1. The germline V gene encodes CDR1 MDHEN and CDR2 SYDVKM. The J segment lost 6 bases and the V segment lost 2 bases, leaving 4 bases of the junction unmatched. The CDR3 has 15 residues. The CDR3 sequence is CASSLVGQGVQPQHF. The CDR3 DNA sequence: TGTGCCAGCAGTTTAGTCGGACAGGGGGTTCAGCCCCAGCATTTT.

This clone was observed a handful of times. The chain joins TRBV4-2 to TRBJ2-7; 12 bases are a match to TRBD2. The germline V gene encodes CDR1 LGHNA and CDR2 YNFKEQ. The CDR3 totals 18 residues. Germline trimming cut 3 bases from V and 5 bases from J; bases unmatched to any gene: 14. The CDR3 DNA follows: TGTGCCAGCAGCCAGGCCGATGAGATGACTAGCGGGAGTAACGAGCAGTACTTC. It encodes CASSQADEMTSGSNEQYF.

The chain couples TRBV9 to TRBJ1-5, with a possible D match to TRBD1 (5 bases). Germline V lookup: CDR1 SGDLS, CDR2 YYNGEE. V lost 4 bases and J lost 6, with 14 bases in between. The CDR3 consists of 14 residues. CDR3 nucleotide sequence: TGTGCCAGCAGCACCAGGGATTCTGGTCAGCCCCAGCATTTT. It is translated as CASSTRDSGQPQHF.

The chain is built from TRBV9 and TRBJ2-3; 10 bases are shared with TRBD2. This CDR3 contains 17 residues. Germline loops: CDR1 SGDLS, CDR2 YYNGEE. V lost 0 bases, J lost 5 bases, and 9 bases stayed unmatched. The CDR3 nucleotides are TGTGCCAGCAGCGTAGTAGGGAGCGGGAGGGCCGTAGATACGCAGTATTTT. It specifies CASSVVGSGRAVDTQYF. Full variable domain (missing parts from reference TRBV9 and TRBJ2-3): DSGVTQTPKHLITATGQRVTLRCSPRSGDLSVYWYQQSLDQGLQFLIQYYNGEERAKGNILERFSAQQFPDLHSELNLSSLELGDSALYFCASSVVGSGRAVDTQYFGPGTRLTVL.

J is TRBJ2-7 and V is TRBV28; D is possibly TRBD2 (6 bases). Germline CDR1 reads MDHEN; CDR2 reads SYDVKM. V was pared by 6 bases and J by 5 bases, with 14 bases between. The CDR3 has 13 amino acids. The CDR3 DNA sequence: TGTGCCAGCAGCCCCGGGACTCGCCACGAGCAGTACTTC. This encodes CASSPGTRHEQYF.

This sequence joins TRBV5-1 and TRBJ1-5, with D perhaps TRBD1 (6 bases). Trimming took off 0 bases at V and 2 bases at J, with 12 bases between the two ends. Germline lookup yields CDR1 SGHRS and CDR2 YFSETQ. There are 16 residues in the CDR3. CDR3 in amino acids: CASSLGAAGGNQPQHF. The CDR3 DNA sequence: TGCGCCAGCAGCTTGGGTGCGGCAGGGGGCAATCAGCCCCAGCATTTT.

This clone was counted a few times. CDR3: CASSPSGAANYGYTF. CDR3 DNA sequence: TGTGCCAGCTCACCCTCGGGAGCCGCTAACTATGGCTACACCTTC. The J gene is TRBJ1-2, the V gene TRBV18; D is uncertain. The CDR3 covers 15 residues. The germline V and J ends were trimmed by 3 bases and 0 bases, with 11 bases remaining between them. Looked up from germline, CDR1 is KGHSH and CDR2 is LQKENI.

The table lists this clone with a few counts. The chain uses TRBV7-2 and TRBJ1-5; D call uncertain. From germline, CDR1 is SGHTA and CDR2 FQGNSA. The V end was cut by 3 bases, the J end by 5 bases, with 8 bases between. The CDR3 has 13 amino acids. The CDR3 sequence is CASSFNTYQPQHF. The CDR3 nucleotides read TGTGCCAGCAGCTTCAACACCTATCAGCCCCAGCATTTT. The full variable domain, rest sourced from reference TRBV7-2 and TRBJ1-5, is GAGVSQSPSNKVTEKGKDVELRCDPISGHTALYWYRQSLGQGLEFLIYFQGNSAPDKSGLPSDRFSAERTGGSVSTLTIQRTQQEDSAVYLCASSFNTYQPQHFGDGTRLSIL.

The chain recombines TRBV7-8 with TRBJ2-5, with TRBD2 as a possible D gene (6 bases). The CDR3 covers 16 residues. The V and J ends lost 1 base and 2 bases respectively, with 14 bases between them. Germline lookup yields CDR1 SGHVS and CDR2 FQNEAQ. Here the CDR3 DNA reads TGTGCCAGCAGCTTAGGGAGGGTTCCGGTACAAGAGACCCAGTACTTC. It yields the protein CASSLGRVPVQETQYF.

The rearrangement uses TRBV29-1 and TRBJ1-5, with 12 bases fitting TRBD1. The length of the CDR3 is 13 residues. The J segment lost 4 bases and the V segment lost 6 bases, leaving 1 base of the junction unmatched. CDR1 is SQVTM and CDR2 is ANQGSEA in the germline V gene. This CDR3 is CSVGQGANQPQHF. CDR3 DNA sequence: TGCAGCGTGGGACAGGGGGCGAATCAGCCCCAGCATTTT.

The chain recombines TRBV11-3 with TRBJ1-1; D gene ambiguous. Germline CDR1 is SGHNT and CDR2 is YENEEA. The CDR3 is 13 residues long. Between the trimmed V and J ends, which lost 3 bases and 4 bases, there was a span of 9 bases. The CDR3 spells CASSFSPLTEAFF. The CDR3 DNA sequence: TGTGCCAGCAGCTTTTCTCCACTCACTGAAGCTTTCTTT.

The genes are TRBV6-5 and TRBJ2-1; D not certain. The CDR3 is 14 amino acids. Germline-derived CDR1 and CDR2 are MNHEY and SVGAGI. V was pared by 0 bases and J by 7 bases, with 10 bases between. CDR3 DNA sequence: TGTGCCAGCAGTTACTCGAGAGTATCGAATGAGCAGTTCTTC. This translates into CASSYSRVSNEQFF.

The chain joins TRBV6-5 to TRBJ2-3; maybe TRBD1 (5 bases). This CDR3 is 14 amino acids long. The germline V and J ends were trimmed by 8 bases and 1 base, with 13 bases remaining between them. Looked up from germline, CDR1 is MNHEY and CDR2 is SVGAGI. The CDR3 DNA sequence: TGTGCCAGCGCTTCGACAGAACGCACAGATACGCAGTATTTT. As protein: CASASTERTDTQYF.

CDR3 nucleotide sequence: TGTGCCAGCAGTTACTCTCGACAGGGAGACAACTATGGCTACACCTTC. Protein: CASSYSRQGDNYGYTF. The rearrangement links TRBV6-5 to TRBJ1-2, with 7 bases fitting TRBD1. Germline lookup yields CDR1 MNHEY and CDR2 SVGAGI. The V gene end was trimmed by 0 bases and the J gene end by 2 bases; junction bases not matched to a gene: 6. The CDR3 extends over 16 amino acids.

As for this clone: One junction end does not reproduce the germline sequence, and a read error may be involved. The chain uses TRBV14 and TRBJ2-6; 9 positions match TRBD1. The CDR3 totals 18 residues. Germline V CDR1 and CDR2: SGHDN, FVKESK. The CDR3: CASSQVWDRVVGANGLTF. The CDR3 region has the DNA TGTGCCAGCAGCCAAGTTTGGGACAGGGTCGTAGGGGCCAACGGCCTGACTTTC.

The genes are TRBV13 and TRBJ1-1, with 7 bases lining up with TRBD1. The CDR3 length is 15 residues. Germline V gene lookup returns CDR1 PRHDT and CDR2 FYEKMQ (reference sequence). Trimming took 2 bases from V and 0 from J; bases not matched to a gene: 3. CDR3 sequence reads: CASSLRGQLNTEAFF. Written as DNA, the CDR3 is TGTGCCAGCAGCTTAAGGGGACAGTTGAACACTGAAGCTTTCTTT.